These 30 T cell receptor beta chains were all obtained from the same sample, sequenced in a study of T-cell reconstitution after alpha-beta-depleted transplantation in children. Unique molecular identifiers were incorporated when the TCRbeta library was constructed. TCRdb re-called the PCR reads with MiXCR, one entry per CDR3 protein. The sample has fewer than 550,000 distinct CDR3 sequences, roughly 11% seen once; the top ten hold around 13%. Source: PBMCs, mostly from graft donor cells, taken 180 days after TCRalphabeta/CD19-depleted stem cell transplant. These receptor sequences come from a female patient younger than 10 who had a stem cell transplant for aplastic anemia, so the T cells may come from the graft donor.

In this sample, this clonotype turned up a few times. The chain uses TRBV27 and TRBJ2-2; 7 nucleotides line up with TRBD2. Losses at the gene ends were 2 bases for V and 1 base for J; bases not matched to a gene: 10. The CDR3 covers 18 residues. Germline loops: CDR1 MNHEY, CDR2 SMNVEV (reference sequence). CDR3 coding DNA: TGTGCCAGCAGTTTACTTTACCGGGACTACCGGAACACCGGGGAGCTGTTTTTT. Translation gives CASSLLYRDYRNTGELFF.

This clonotype was recorded at least ten times. The V gene is TRBV5-6, the J gene TRBJ2-5, with a possible D match to TRBD2 (6 bases). CDR3 length equals 14 residues. V gave up 1 base and J gave up 5 bases, with 12 bases separating them. Germline-derived CDR1 and CDR2 are SGHDT and YYEEEE. The CDR3: CASSLSDGGETQYF. In DNA, the CDR3 is TGTGCCAGCAGCTTGAGCGATGGGGGGGAGACCCAGTACTTC.

This clonotype was counted at least ten times. CDR3 nucleotides: TGTGCCAGCAGTGAGGGACAGGGGTACGATGAGCAGTTCTTC. As protein: CASSEGQGYDEQFF. The chain links TRBV25-1 to TRBJ2-1; 10 bases are shared with TRBD1. The J segment lost 8 bases and the V segment lost 3 bases, leaving 4 bases of the junction unmatched. The CDR3 contains 14 residues. The V gene's germline CDR1 is MGHDK and CDR2 SYGVNS.

This clonotype was observed a few times. The CDR3 coding sequence is TGTGCCAGCAGTTTAGTTACTCGCAATCAGCCCCAGCATTTT. Protein sequence: CASSLVTRNQPQHF. This chain uses TRBV28 with TRBJ1-5; D unresolved. CDR1 and CDR2 (germline): MDHEN, SYDVKM. This CDR3 contains 14 residues. V gave up 2 bases and J gave up 2 bases, with 7 bases separating them.

There are a few counts of this clonotype. The rearrangement joins TRBV5-1 to TRBJ2-7; no clear D. CDR1 and CDR2 from the germline V gene are SGHRS and YFSETQ. V dropped 4 bases and J dropped 5 bases, with 13 bases sitting between them. This CDR3 has 13 amino acids. CDR3 amino acids: CASSPTNGDEQYF. For the CDR3, the DNA is TGCGCCAGCAGCCCCACGAACGGCGACGAGCAGTACTTC.

The chain employs TRBV6-1 and TRBJ1-5, with 7 nucleotides matching TRBD1. The V gene end was trimmed by 5 bases and the J gene end by 0 bases; junction bases not matched to a gene: 7. Per germline, CDR1 MNHNS and CDR2 SASEGT. This CDR3 is 16 amino acids long. CDR3 coding DNA: TGTGCCAGCAGTCCCTACAGGGGAAGTAGCAATCAGCCCCAGCATTTT. It yields the protein CASSPYRGSSNQPQHF.

Many counts were recorded for this clonotype. The chain uses TRBV6-5 and TRBJ2-3; D is undetermined. The CDR3 runs 13 residues. V was pared by 2 bases and J by 0 bases, with 3 bases between. Germline lookup yields CDR1 MNHEY and CDR2 SVGAGI. CDR3 DNA sequence: TGTGCCAGCAGTTACCTTAGCACAGATACGCAGTATTTT. Its protein is CASSYLSTDTQYF.

This clonotype came up a few times. This chain uses TRBV12-3 or TRBV12-4 with TRBJ1-6; D may be TRBD1 (6 bases). CDR3 length: 14 residues. V was shortened by 6 bases and J by 10 bases, with 16 bases between the two germline ends. CDR3 DNA sequence: TGTGCCAGCAGCCTCGACAGGTTCGAGTCACCCCTCCACTTT. The encoded protein is CASSLDRFESPLHF.

V is TRBV27 and J is TRBJ2-5; possibly TRBD1 for D (5 bases). Trimming removed 7 bases from V and 5 bases from J, with 14 bases in between. Germline V CDR1 and CDR2: MNHEY, SMNVEV (reference sequence). The CDR3 length is 13 residues. The CDR3 DNA is TGTGCCAGCACCCCCAGGGCCGGGGAGACCCAGTACTTC. It codes for CASTPRAGETQYF.

The V gene is TRBV3-1, the J gene TRBJ2-1; D is uncertain. Trimming stripped 1 base from V and 1 base from J, with 8 bases between. CDR3 length: 15 amino acids. The germline gives CDR1 LGHDT, CDR2 YNNKEL (reference sequence). The CDR3 loop reads CASSQAPLSYNEQFF. DNA for the CDR3: TGTGCCAGCAGCCAAGCGCCCCTTTCCTACAATGAGCAGTTCTTC.

This clonotype was recorded at least ten times. The rearrangement uses TRBV4-3 and TRBJ2-1; D unclear. Germline CDR1 LGHNA, CDR2 YSLEER. The V gene lost 0 bases and the J gene lost 4 bases, with 10 bases spanning the gap. The CDR3 runs to 15 residues. The CDR3, as DNA: TGCGCCAGCAGCCAAGATACTACGGATTACAATGAGCAGTTCTTC. It yields the protein CASSQDTTDYNEQFF.

This clonotype was picked up many times. The chain has TRBV19 and TRBJ1-6, with D tentatively TRBD1 (6 bases). Trimming stripped 5 bases from V and 6 bases from J, with 14 bases between. CDR3 length: 15 amino acids. The germline CDR1 and CDR2 sequences are LNHDA and SQIVND (reference sequence). The chain's CDR3 is CASSDDRRSNSPLHF. CDR3 DNA: TGTGCCAGTAGTGATGACAGGCGGAGTAATTCACCCCTCCACTTT.

This clonotype was seen a handful of times. V gene TRBV27 combines with J gene TRBJ1-3; no reliable D call. The germline V gene has CDR1 MNHEY and CDR2 SMNVEV (reference sequence). Trimming stripped 6 bases from V and 0 bases from J, with 12 bases between. This CDR3 has 15 residues. The CDR3 DNA reads TGTGCCAGCAGGCAGGCGGTGGGCTCTGGAAACACCATATATTTT. This encodes CASRQAVGSGNTIYF.

The chain combines TRBV28 with TRBJ1-1, with a tentative D call TRBD1 (6 bases). CDR3 length: 13 residues. The germline V gene has CDR1 MDHEN and CDR2 SYDVKM. Between the trimmed V and J ends, which lost 2 bases and 10 bases, there was a span of 14 bases. Here the CDR3 DNA reads TGTGCCAGCAGTTTACCCGGGACAATGGGAGCTTTCTTT. It specifies CASSLPGTMGAFF.

The rearrangement joins TRBV6-5 to TRBJ2-1, with 8 bases matching TRBD2. The CDR3 spans 17 residues. J lost 6 bases, V lost 0 bases, and 10 bases had no gene match. Germline V gene lookup returns CDR1 MNHEY and CDR2 SVGAGI. This chain's CDR3 is CASSYSMGSGSSNEQFF. The CDR3 coding sequence is TGTGCCAGCAGTTACTCGATGGGCAGCGGGAGTTCCAATGAGCAGTTCTTC.

This clonotype was observed a handful of times. V usage is TRBV27 and J usage is TRBJ2-5; D is undetermined. Looked up from germline, CDR1 is MNHEY and CDR2 is SMNVEV (reference sequence). The CDR3 is 13 amino acids. V lost 5 bases and J lost 0, with 7 bases in between. CDR3 protein: CASSPYNQETQYF. The CDR3 DNA sequence: TGTGCCAGCAGTCCTTATAACCAAGAGACCCAGTACTTC.

The V call is TRBV5-5, the J call TRBJ2-2; TRBD1 is a possible D gene (5 bases). With 4 bases removed from V and 12 bases from J, the gap between germline ends came to 16 bases. The length of the CDR3 is 13 residues. Germline V CDR1 and CDR2: SGHKS, YYEKEE (reference sequence). The DNA for the CDR3 is TGTGCCAGCAGCCTAACACAGGCCCTAAAGCTGTTTTTT. This gives the protein CASSLTQALKLFF.

This clonotype came up many times. The V call is TRBV27, the J call TRBJ2-5, with D possibly matching TRBD1 (6 bases). V lost 5 bases and J lost 4, with 11 bases in between. Germline V lookup: CDR1 MNHEY, CDR2 SMNVEV (reference sequence). The CDR3 sequence is 13 residues long. The DNA of the CDR3 is TGTGCCAGCAGTCCGGACAGTACAGAGACCCAGTACTTC. This codes for CASSPDSTETQYF.

The chain combines TRBV20-1 with TRBJ2-3; D call uncertain. Germline V gene lookup returns CDR1 DFQATT and CDR2 SNEGSKA (reference sequence). CDR3 size: 14 residues. V was pared by 3 bases and J by 1 base, with 11 bases between. CDR3 in amino acids: CSASPTGRTDTQYF. CDR3 coding DNA: TGCAGTGCTAGCCCAACCGGTCGCACAGATACGCAGTATTTT.

Only a few counts were recorded for this clonotype. The chain employs TRBV29-1 and TRBJ2-3, with D perhaps TRBD1 (5 bases). This CDR3 is 12 amino acids long. V shed 7 bases and J shed 2 bases, with 10 bases lying between them. Per germline, CDR1 SQVTM and CDR2 ANQGSEA. The CDR3: CSGRQTTDTQYF. In nucleotides, the CDR3 is TGCAGCGGGAGACAGACCACAGATACGCAGTATTTT.

This clonotype was picked up many times. The rearrangement joins TRBV5-6 to TRBJ2-1; a possible D gene is TRBD2 (6 bases). Germline V gene data show CDR1 as SGHDT and CDR2 as YYEEEE. With 3 bases removed from V and 8 bases from J, the gap between germline ends came to 21 bases. This CDR3 has 16 residues. CDR3 DNA sequence: TGTGCCAGCAGCTGGGGGGAGGCGGGCTGGGTCGATGAGCAGTTCTTC. It is translated as CASSWGEAGWVDEQFF.

This clonotype was counted ten times or more. The chain carries TRBV6-2 or TRBV6-3 and TRBJ2-1; 9 nucleotides align to TRBD2. The germline V gene has CDR1 MNHEY and CDR2 SVGEGT. V gave up 7 bases and J gave up 4 bases; unmatched junction bases: 8. CDR3 length equals 15 residues. Here the CDR3 reads CASIHQAGGYNEQFF. CDR3 in DNA: TGTGCCAGCATCCACCAAGCGGGAGGATACAATGAGCAGTTCTTC.

This chain links TRBV2 with TRBJ2-1; 11 bases align to TRBD2. Germline values: CDR1 SNHLY, CDR2 FYNNEI. The CDR3 consists of 14 residues. V lost 5 bases, J lost 9 bases, and 6 bases stayed unmatched. CDR3: CASSIAGGPSEQFF. The CDR3 region has the DNA TGTGCCAGCAGTATAGCGGGAGGGCCTAGTGAGCAGTTCTTC.

The chain uses TRBV12-3 or TRBV12-4 and TRBJ1-4, with unresolved D. V was clipped by 7 bases and J by 4 bases, with 10 bases between them. The CDR3 runs 13 residues. The CDR3 nucleotides read TGTGCCAGCAAGAACGGCCTTAATGAAAAACTGTTTTTT. Amino acids: CASKNGLNEKLFF.

This clonotype was picked up many times. The missing conserved phenylalanine or tryptophan at the end of this CDR3 makes a read error likely. It is unclear where the CDR3 begins or ends on the DNA, so no DNA is shown, and the CDR3 is as TCRdb lists it. The chain combines TRBV7-2 with TRBJ2-4; the table's D call, TRBD1, was not checked against the DNA. Germline V gene sequence: CDR1 SGHTA, CDR2 FQGNSA. The CDR3 numbers 13 amino acids, ends counted. The CDR3 sequence is CASSLGPPAVEEI.

The chain links TRBV12-3 or TRBV12-4 to TRBJ2-1; 10 nucleotides match TRBD2. The V segment lost 4 bases and the J segment 6 bases; nucleotides outside the gene matches: 6. CDR3 length: 15 amino acids. In DNA, the CDR3 is TGTGCCAGCAGTTCCGGGGTAGCGGGAGGCAATGAGCAGTTCTTC. Encoded protein: CASSSGVAGGNEQFF.

This clonotype was found many times. For the CDR3, the DNA is TGCAGTGCTAGTATAGGGACTAGCGGGTACAATGAGCAGTTCTTC. Encoded protein: CSASIGTSGYNEQFF. The chain couples TRBV20-1 to TRBJ2-1; 12 nucleotides line up with TRBD2. Looked up from germline, CDR1 is DFQATT and CDR2 is SNEGSKA (reference sequence). The CDR3 contains 15 residues. Trimming cost V 3 bases and J 4 bases; bases outside gene matches: 4.

This clonotype has just a few counts. The V call is TRBV20-1, the J call TRBJ2-3; TRBD2 matches 8 bases. J gave up 4 bases and V 6 bases, and 6 bases lay outside the gene matches. Germline CDR1 reads DFQATT; CDR2 reads SNEGSKA (reference sequence). The CDR3 runs 13 residues. CDR3 DNA sequence: TGCAGTGCAGAAGGACTAGCTCCAGATACGCAGTATTTT. The encoded protein is CSAEGLAPDTQYF.

The V gene is TRBV3-1, the J gene TRBJ2-2, with TRBD1 matching over 8 bases. Germline CDR1 is LGHDT and CDR2 is YNNKEL (reference sequence). The J segment lost 5 bases and the V segment lost 4 bases, leaving 6 bases of the junction unmatched. The CDR3 consists of 15 residues. For the CDR3, the DNA is TGTGCCAGCAGCCTCTGGGACAGGAGGACCGGGGAGCTGTTTTTT. Translating gives CASSLWDRRTGELFF.

The table lists this clonotype with many counts. The chain carries TRBV5-1 and TRBJ1-3; 7 bases line up with TRBD1. The V gene end was trimmed by 4 bases and the J gene end by 1 base; junction bases not matched to a gene: 8. The germline CDR1 and CDR2 sequences are SGHRS and YFSETQ. This CDR3 region has 16 residues. CDR3 region: CASSRSGTASGNTIYF. Here the CDR3 DNA reads TGCGCCAGCAGCCGCTCCGGGACAGCTTCTGGAAACACCATATATTTT.